A selection of T cell receptor beta chains follows, all from one sample in a study of blood T cell repertoires in COVID-19. TCRdb's table, derived via immunoSEQ multiplex PCR, lists solely in-frame clones and lacks some. The profile shows about 200,000 clones, around 82% of them singletons. Specimen: peripheral blood. The receptors derive from a woman aged 70-85 years with acute or convalescent COVID-19. Each CDR3 is given with its conserved first and last residue. Each record gives: J gene, V gene, CDR3 protein.

TRBJ1-4	TRBV7-2	CASSFGINNEKLFF
TRBJ2-5	TRBV9	CASSADRGEIEETQYF
TRBJ1-6	TRBV10-3	CAISGQESRSPLHF
TRBJ2-1	TRBV4-1	CASSQDIQRGAHEQFF
TRBJ2-3	TRBV4-2	CASSQRGSTDTQYF
TRBJ1-2	TRBV5-1	CASSPEGQNYGYTF
TRBJ2-5	TRBV10-3	CAAEVRPKSAETQYF
TRBJ2-3	TRBV30	CAWSLGGGSGTDTQYF
TRBJ2-2	TRBV7-2	CASSPEAGGLVGELFF
TRBJ1-2	TRBV19	CASSIFGGNYGYTF
TRBJ2-1	TRBV2	CASRGGIAASSYNEQFF
TRBJ2-5	TRBV29-1	CSVEGGARGETQYF
TRBJ2-5	TRBV7-8	CASAKSGGSETQYF
TRBJ2-3	TRBV5-1	CASSLRPPLAGADRGADTQYF
TRBJ2-1	TRBV20-1	CSAGGQKIYNEQFF
TRBJ2-6	TRBV9	CASSVAKTGANVLTF
TRBJ2-1	TRBV19	CASSPRGSGGRREQFF
TRBJ2-5	TRBV2	CASSLPPRGGAGETQYF
TRBJ1-6	TRBV6-6	CASRHSREGSPLHF
TRBJ2-3	TRBV5-1	CASSQAGDKTDTQYF
TRBJ2-5	TRBV3-1/TRBV3-2	CASSPTSGTPQETQYF
TRBJ1-6	TRBV2	CASADRENSPLHF